The 7 T cell receptor beta chains listed next were all sequenced from one sample in a study of response to subunit inactivated influenza vaccine. MiXCR, applied by TCRdb to the RT-PCR reads, yields one record per CDR3 protein. The table lists roughly 520,000 distinct CDR3 sequences, over 25% of them singletons, with 1.9% in the top ten. The sequences come from CD4+ T cells sorted from PBMCs, collected 4 to 6 days after vaccination. These TCRs come from a man aged 50 to 59 who received an inactivated influenza vaccine.

The CDR3 nucleotides are TGTGCCAGCAGCTTGACGGACAGGGCGCTCCGCTACACCTTC. This encodes CASSLTDRALRYTF. The chain links TRBV5-6 to TRBJ1-2; 8 bases line up with TRBD1. Looked up from germline, CDR1 is SGHDT and CDR2 is YYEEEE. The length of the CDR3 is 14 residues. V lost 1 base to trimming and J lost 9 bases; unmatched junction nucleotides: 8.

The gene calls are TRBV10-3 and TRBJ1-1; 7 bases fit TRBD1. CDR1 is ENHRY and CDR2 is SYGVKD in the germline V gene. The CDR3 runs to 13 residues. V dropped 2 bases and J dropped 8; count of bases not matched to a gene: 5. For the CDR3, the DNA is TGTGCCATCAGTGAGAGGCCGGGACAGGAAGCTTTCTTT. Protein: CAISERPGQEAFF.

In its sample, this clonotype was seen a few times. This sequence joins TRBV10-3 and TRBJ1-5; D possibly corresponds to TRBD1 (5 bases). The CDR3 is 16 residues long. Trimming stripped 1 base from V and 6 bases from J, with 16 bases between. Germline assignment: CDR1 ENHRY and CDR2 SYGVKD. The CDR3 loop reads CAISEYGRELGQPQHF. DNA for the CDR3: TGTGCCATCAGTGAGTATGGCAGGGAGCTGGGTCAGCCCCAGCATTTT.

This clonotype was seen a handful of times. The chain joins TRBV10-3 to TRBJ2-5, with D hard to call. The CDR3 sequence is 12 residues long. Deletions cut 8 bases from V and 6 bases from J, with 13 bases between. The germline V gene encodes CDR1 ENHRY and CDR2 SYGVKD. This chain's CDR3 is CAIGSGRQTQYF. In nucleotides, the CDR3 is TGTGCCATCGGTTCGGGTAGGCAGACCCAGTACTTC.

This chain connects TRBV20-1 to TRBJ2-3; D gene unclear. Per germline, CDR1 DFQATT and CDR2 SNEGSKA (reference sequence). The CDR3 totals 16 residues. Trimming removed 3 bases at V and 0 bases at J, with 16 bases between. The CDR3 DNA reads as TGCAGTGCTAGGACTTGGACGGCTGGTAGCACAGATACGCAGTATTTT. Amino acid sequence: CSARTWTAGSTDTQYF.

This clonotype was recorded a few times. The chain joins TRBV20-1 to TRBJ2-3, with 7 bases matching TRBD1. Germline V CDR1 and CDR2: DFQATT, SNEGSKA (reference sequence). Trimming took 3 bases from V and 6 from J; bases not matched to a gene: 6. There are 13 residues in the CDR3. CDR3 DNA sequence: TGCAGTGCTAGCAGGACAGGTCCCGATACGCAGTATTTT. Amino acid sequence: CSASRTGPDTQYF.

This clonotype was picked up many times. The rearrangement joins TRBV12-3 or TRBV12-4 to TRBJ2-7; D may correspond to TRBD1 or TRBD2 (5 bases each). With 8 bases removed from V and 2 bases from J, the gap between germline ends came to 13 bases. CDR3 size: 13 residues. CDR3 bases: TGTGCCAGCGCGTCAGGGAGACCCTACGAGCAGTACTTC. Translation gives CASASGRPYEQYF.